The 23 T cell receptor beta chains reported below all come from one sample, sequenced in a study of beta chain features in type 1 diabetes. Study observations and caveats: Patients with Type 1 diabetes showed moderately but significantly shorter TCRB CDR3s in all four CD4+ subsets.

Sequencing targeted expressed TCRB transcripts, as all isolated RNA had been reverse transcribed. Method: immunoSEQ multiplex PCR; TCRdb's copy keeps in-frame clones and lacks some. The repertoire holds about 280,000 clones, with roughly 15% as singletons. Their specific antigens are unknown. Sequenced sample: naive CD4+ T cells from blood. These receptors all come from a man aged 18 to 29 with type 1 diabetes.

The chain couples TRBV30 to TRBJ1-6, with D perhaps matching TRBD1 (5 bases). From germline, CDR1 is GTSNPN and CDR2 SVGIG (reference sequence). V was pared by 0 bases and J by 7 bases, with 13 bases between. The CDR3 sequence is 15 residues long. The CDR3 nucleotides are TGTGCCTGGAGTGTACTCCAGGGTTTCAATTCACCCCTCCACTTT. Amino acid sequence: CAWSVLQGFNSPLHF.

The CDR3 sequence: CASSRETTGTAGNTIYF. For the CDR3, the DNA is TGTGCCAGCAGCCGTGAAACCACTGGGACAGCAGGAAACACCATATATTTT. The rearrangement joins TRBV11-2 to TRBJ1-3, with 7 bases lining up with TRBD1. V lost 5 bases and J lost 4; bases outside the gene matches: 14. The CDR3 totals 17 residues. Looked up from germline, CDR1 is SGHAT and CDR2 is FQNNGV.

The CDR3 sequence: CASSPPRGGSQPQHF. For the CDR3, the DNA is TGTGCCAGCTCACCACCTCGGGGGGGAAGTCAGCCCCAGCATTTT. V usage is TRBV18 and J usage is TRBJ1-5; perhaps TRBD1 as D (5 bases). V was pared by 0 bases and J by 6 bases, with 12 bases between. CDR1 and CDR2 (germline): KGHSH, LQKENI. The CDR3 spans 15 residues.

Only a few counts were recorded for this clone. This chain connects TRBV5-1 to TRBJ1-4; 10 nucleotides align to TRBD1. V was pared by 4 bases and J by 5 bases, with 11 bases of the junction left unmatched. Germline CDR1 and CDR2: SGHRS and YFSETQ. CDR3 length: 17 amino acids. Here the CDR3 DNA reads TGCGCCAGCAGCCCGGGACAGGGGCGCAGCCGGAATGAAAAACTGTTTTTT. It codes for CASSPGQGRSRNEKLFF.

The gene calls are TRBV11-2 and TRBJ2-7; 7 bases fit TRBD1. J lost 2 bases, V lost 4 bases, and 8 bases had no gene match. This CDR3 is built from 15 residues. Per the germline V gene, CDR1 is SGHAT and CDR2 is FQNNGV. The CDR3 nucleotides are TGTGCCAGCAGCTCGTTCCGGGACAGCCCCTACGAGCAGTACTTC. This encodes CASSSFRDSPYEQYF.

A few counts support this clone. The chain recombines TRBV19 with TRBJ1-2, with D possibly TRBD1 on 6 matching bases. Germline CDR1 LNHDA, CDR2 SQIVND (reference sequence). Trimming removed 6 bases from V and 8 bases from J, with 13 bases in between. The CDR3 runs 12 residues. In DNA, the CDR3 is TGTGCCAGTAGAACAGGGAAAGGGGGCTACACCTTC. Its protein product is CASRTGKGGYTF. The variable domain in full, completed from reference TRBV19 and TRBJ1-2, reads DGGITQSPKYLFRKEGQNVTLSCEQNLNHDAMYWYRQDPGQGLRLIYYSQIVNDFQKGDIAEGYSVSREKKESFPLTVTSAQKNPTAFYLCASRTGKGGYTFGSGTRLTVV.

The chain couples TRBV11-2 to TRBJ2-5; perhaps TRBD1 as D (6 bases). The CDR3 is made up of 15 amino acids. The germline CDR1 and CDR2 sequences are SGHAT and FQNNGV. V was pared by 4 bases and J by 4 bases, with 16 bases between. The chain's CDR3 is CASSSTRDTGETQYF. The CDR3 DNA sequence: TGTGCCAGCAGCTCTACTCGGGACACCGGAGAGACCCAGTACTTC.

This sequence joins TRBV11-2 and TRBJ1-4, with D uncertain. The germline gives CDR1 SGHAT, CDR2 FQNNGV. This CDR3 is 15 amino acids long. The V and J ends lost 0 bases and 4 bases respectively, with 9 bases between them. The chain's CDR3 is CASSLDLRSNEKLFF. CDR3 sequence (DNA): TGTGCCAGCAGCTTAGACCTCCGCAGTAATGAAAAACTGTTTTTT.

This clone was detected a few times. At one end, the junction sequence differs from germline, possibly due to a read error. The chain carries TRBV29-1 and TRBJ2-1, with a tentative D call TRBD1 (6 bases). There are 19 residues in the CDR3. In germline, CDR1 is SQVTM, CDR2 ANQGSEA. DNA for the CDR3: TGCAGCGTCGAAGACCCCGCCCAGGGGCCTAGACACTCCTACAATGAGCAGTTCTTC. Its translation is CSVEDPAQGPRHSYNEQFF.

The sample holds a few counts of this clone. The chain is built from TRBV28 and TRBJ2-5; 7 nucleotides agree with TRBD1. The J segment lost 4 bases and the V segment lost 2 bases, leaving 4 bases of the junction unmatched. Germline values: CDR1 MDHEN, CDR2 SYDVKM. The CDR3 runs to 14 residues. As DNA, the CDR3 is TGTGCCAGCAGTTTACCCGGGACAGTAGAGACCCAGTACTTC. As protein: CASSLPGTVETQYF.

The table lists this clone with a few counts. The chain is built from TRBV5-4 and TRBJ1-1, with D tentatively TRBD1 (5 bases). This CDR3 has 13 amino acids. The V end lost 2 bases, the J end lost 1 base, and 6 bases lay between the germline ends. Per the germline V gene, CDR1 is SGHNT and CDR2 is YYREEE (reference sequence). The CDR3 region is CASSLGANTEAFF. In nucleotides, the CDR3 is TGTGCCAGCAGCTTAGGGGCGAACACTGAAGCTTTCTTT.

V gene TRBV7-8 combines with J gene TRBJ1-1; 10 nucleotides line up with TRBD1. Losses at the gene ends were 2 bases for V and 11 bases for J; bases not matched to a gene: 17. The CDR3 spans 17 residues. The V gene's germline CDR1 is SGHVS and CDR2 FQNEAQ. In DNA, the CDR3 is TGTGCCAGCAGCTTAAATAATTGGGACAGGGGATTTCTATTCGCTTTCTTT. Its protein product is CASSLNNWDRGFLFAFF.

This clone was counted only a few times. CDR3 sequence reads: CASSRDSDQPQHF. CDR3 nucleotide sequence: TGTGCCAGTAGTAGGGACAGCGATCAGCCCCAGCATTTT. The chain employs TRBV19 and TRBJ1-5; TRBD1 matches 7 bases. The CDR3 consists of 13 residues. Trimming cost V 4 bases and J 5 bases; bases outside gene matches: 2. Germline V gene data show CDR1 as LNHDA and CDR2 as SQIVND (reference sequence). The whole variable domain, remainder taken from reference TRBV19 and TRBJ1-5, is DGGITQSPKYLFRKEGQNVTLSCEQNLNHDAMYWYRQDPGQGLRLIYYSQIVNDFQKGDIAEGYSVSREKKESFPLTVTSAQKNPTAFYLCASSRDSDQPQHFGDGTRLSIL.

This clone was detected only a few times. V gene TRBV7-2 combines with J gene TRBJ1-5; a possible D gene is TRBD1 (5 bases). This CDR3 contains 16 residues. Germline V lookup: CDR1 SGHTA, CDR2 FQGNSA. V gave up 3 bases and J gave up 1 base, with 13 bases separating them. CDR3 loop: CASSLVGGASNQPQHF. For the CDR3, the DNA is TGTGCCAGCAGCTTGGTCGGTGGGGCCAGCAATCAGCCCCAGCATTTT.

The CDR3 protein is CASSSFLDRAAYEQYF. The CDR3 nucleotides read TGTGCCAGCAGTTCATTTTTGGACAGGGCGGCCTACGAGCAGTACTTC. V is TRBV27 and J is TRBJ2-7; 8 nucleotides line up with TRBD1. Trimming at V came to 4 bases and at J to 2 bases, leaving 10 bases not matched to a gene. Germline V lookup: CDR1 MNHEY, CDR2 SMNVEV (reference sequence). The CDR3 loop spans 16 amino acids.

This chain uses TRBV28 with TRBJ2-3; 10 positions match TRBD1. The CDR3 runs to 16 residues. CDR1 is MDHEN, CDR2 SYDVKM, per germline. V shed 6 bases and J 10 bases; nucleotides not matched to a gene: 16. Here the CDR3 reads CASRPLGGTGAPAQYF. The CDR3 DNA reads TGTGCCAGCAGACCTCTCGGGGGGACAGGGGCCCCGGCGCAGTATTTT.

This clone turned up a few times. The rearrangement links TRBV11-2 to TRBJ2-5; 8 nucleotides agree with TRBD2. V lost 4 bases, J lost 5 bases, and 12 bases stayed unmatched. This CDR3 has 16 residues. CDR1 is SGHAT, CDR2 FQNNGV, per germline. CDR3 amino acids: CASSYNPGGGVETQYF. CDR3 sequence (DNA): TGTGCCAGCAGCTACAACCCCGGGGGGGGCGTCGAGACCCAGTACTTC.

This clone was counted a few times. The gene calls are TRBV7-9 and TRBJ2-3; D call uncertain. The CDR3 totals 13 residues. Trimming shortened V by 1 base and J by 6 bases, and 8 bases separated the two germline ends. The germline V gene encodes CDR1 SEHNR and CDR2 FQNEAQ (reference sequence). CDR3 bases: TGTGCCAGCAGCTTAGAGCGATCGGATACGCAGTATTTT. Protein product: CASSLERSDTQYF.

V usage is TRBV29-1 and J usage is TRBJ2-7; TRBD2 matches at 12 bases. Germline-derived CDR1 and CDR2 are SQVTM and ANQGSEA. This CDR3 has 16 amino acids. V was pared by 5 bases and J by 12 bases, with 20 bases of the junction left unmatched. The CDR3, as DNA: TGCAGCGTTATGGGGCTAGCGGGGGGGGAAAAGGACAGATCGTACTTC. Translation gives CSVMGLAGGEKDRSYF.

This clone was observed a few times. The V gene is TRBV2, the J gene TRBJ2-7; D uncertain. The V and J ends lost 3 bases and 6 bases respectively, with 6 bases between them. Germline V gives CDR1 SNHLY, CDR2 FYNNEI. This CDR3 comprises 11 residues. As DNA, the CDR3 is TGTGCCAGCAGTGACCTGTCCGAGCAGTACTTC. This encodes CASSDLSEQYF.

This clone occurred a few times. The J gene is TRBJ1-5, the V gene TRBV19; possible D gene TRBD1, 6 bases. Per germline, CDR1 LNHDA and CDR2 SQIVND (reference sequence). Deletions cut 5 bases from V and 9 bases from J, with 20 bases between. This CDR3 comprises 15 residues. The CDR3: CASSLTGGAWVPQHF. In DNA, the CDR3 is TGTGCCAGTAGTCTCACGGGGGGCGCGTGGGTGCCCCAGCATTTT.

Only a few counts were recorded for this clone. The rearrangement uses TRBV7-2 and TRBJ2-6, with D unresolved. Trimming shortened V by 8 bases and J by 3 bases, and 14 bases separated the two germline ends. The CDR3 loop spans 15 amino acids. Germline V gene data show CDR1 as SGHTA and CDR2 as FQGNSA. The CDR3 coding sequence is TGTGCCAGCCCGGTCCGGTCAAGTGGGGCCAACGTCCTGACTTTC. Protein sequence: CASPVRSSGANVLTF.

The V gene is TRBV14, the J gene TRBJ2-1, with a tentative D call TRBD2 (5 bases). Germline V gene sequence: CDR1 SGHDN, CDR2 FVKESK. CDR3 length: 14 residues. V was pared by 4 bases and J by 4 bases, with 11 bases between. CDR3 in amino acids: CASSRLDLYNEQFF. Written as DNA, the CDR3 is TGTGCCAGCAGCCGCCTGGACTTATACAATGAGCAGTTCTTC.